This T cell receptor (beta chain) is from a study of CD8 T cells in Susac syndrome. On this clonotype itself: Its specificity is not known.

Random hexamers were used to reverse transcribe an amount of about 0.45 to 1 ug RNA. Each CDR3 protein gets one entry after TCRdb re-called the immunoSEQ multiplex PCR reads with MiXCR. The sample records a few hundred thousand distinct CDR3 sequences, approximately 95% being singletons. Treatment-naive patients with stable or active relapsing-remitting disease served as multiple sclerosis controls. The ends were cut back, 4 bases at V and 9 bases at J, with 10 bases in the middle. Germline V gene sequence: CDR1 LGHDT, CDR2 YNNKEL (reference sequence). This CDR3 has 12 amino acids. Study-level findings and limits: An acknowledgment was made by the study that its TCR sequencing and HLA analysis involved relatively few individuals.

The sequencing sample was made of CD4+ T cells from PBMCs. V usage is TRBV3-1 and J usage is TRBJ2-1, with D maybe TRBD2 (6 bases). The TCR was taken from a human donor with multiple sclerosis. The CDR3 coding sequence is TGTGCCAGCAGCCCCTTCGGGAGTGAGCAGTTCTTC. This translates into CASSPFGSEQFF.